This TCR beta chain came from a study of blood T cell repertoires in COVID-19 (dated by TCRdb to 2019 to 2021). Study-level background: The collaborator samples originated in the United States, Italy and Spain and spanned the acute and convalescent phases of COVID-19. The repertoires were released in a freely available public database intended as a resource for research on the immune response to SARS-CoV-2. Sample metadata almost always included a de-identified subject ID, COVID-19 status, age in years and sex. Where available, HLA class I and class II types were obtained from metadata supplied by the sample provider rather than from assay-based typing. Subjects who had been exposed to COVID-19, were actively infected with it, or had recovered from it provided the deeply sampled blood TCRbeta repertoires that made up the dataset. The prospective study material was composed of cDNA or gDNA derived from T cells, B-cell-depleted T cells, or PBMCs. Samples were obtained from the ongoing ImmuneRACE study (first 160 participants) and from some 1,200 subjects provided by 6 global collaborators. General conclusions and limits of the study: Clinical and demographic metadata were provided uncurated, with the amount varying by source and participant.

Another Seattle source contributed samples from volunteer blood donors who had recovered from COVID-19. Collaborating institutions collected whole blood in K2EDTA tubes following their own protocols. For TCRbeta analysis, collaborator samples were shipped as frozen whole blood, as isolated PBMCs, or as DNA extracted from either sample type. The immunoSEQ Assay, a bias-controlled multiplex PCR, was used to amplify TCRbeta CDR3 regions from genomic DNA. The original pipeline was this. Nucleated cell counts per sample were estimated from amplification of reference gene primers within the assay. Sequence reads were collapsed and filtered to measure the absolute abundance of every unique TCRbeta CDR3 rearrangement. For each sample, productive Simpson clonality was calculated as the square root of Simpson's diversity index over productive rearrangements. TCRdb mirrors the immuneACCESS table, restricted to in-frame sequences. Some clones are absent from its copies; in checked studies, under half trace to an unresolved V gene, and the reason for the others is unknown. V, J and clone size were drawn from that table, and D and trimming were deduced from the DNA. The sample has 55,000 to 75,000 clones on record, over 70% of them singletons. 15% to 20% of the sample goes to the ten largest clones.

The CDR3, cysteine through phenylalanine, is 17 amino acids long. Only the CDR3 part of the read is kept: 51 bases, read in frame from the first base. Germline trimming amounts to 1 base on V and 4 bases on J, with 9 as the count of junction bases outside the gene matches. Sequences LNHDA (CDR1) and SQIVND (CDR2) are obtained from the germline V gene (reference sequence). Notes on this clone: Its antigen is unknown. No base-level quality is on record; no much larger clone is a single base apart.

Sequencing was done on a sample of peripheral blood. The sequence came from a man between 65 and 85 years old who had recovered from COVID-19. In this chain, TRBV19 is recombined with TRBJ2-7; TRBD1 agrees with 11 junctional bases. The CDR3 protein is CASSIGPSGQGAYEQYF. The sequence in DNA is TGTGCCAGTAGTATAGGCCCCTCCGGACAGGGGGCATACGAGCAGTACTTC.